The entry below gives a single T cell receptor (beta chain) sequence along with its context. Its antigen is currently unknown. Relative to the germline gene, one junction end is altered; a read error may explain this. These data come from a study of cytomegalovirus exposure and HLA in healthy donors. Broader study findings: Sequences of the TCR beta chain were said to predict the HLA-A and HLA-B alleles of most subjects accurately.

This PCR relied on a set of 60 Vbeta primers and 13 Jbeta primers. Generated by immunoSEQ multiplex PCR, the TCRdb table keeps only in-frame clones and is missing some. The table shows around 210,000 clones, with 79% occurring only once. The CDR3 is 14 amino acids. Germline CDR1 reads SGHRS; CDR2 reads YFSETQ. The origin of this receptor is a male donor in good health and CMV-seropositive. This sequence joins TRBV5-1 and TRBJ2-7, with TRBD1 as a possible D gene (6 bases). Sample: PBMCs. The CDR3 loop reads CASSLAGTPYGQYF. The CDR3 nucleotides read TGCGCCAGCAGCTTGGCAGGGACACCTTACGGGCAGTACTTC. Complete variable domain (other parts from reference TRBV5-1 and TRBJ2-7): KAGVTQTPRYLIKTRGQQVTLSCSPISGHRSVSWYQQTPGQGLQFLFEYFSETQRNKGNFPGRFSGRQFSNSRSEMNVSTLELGDSALYLCASSLAGTPYGQYFGPGTRLTVT.